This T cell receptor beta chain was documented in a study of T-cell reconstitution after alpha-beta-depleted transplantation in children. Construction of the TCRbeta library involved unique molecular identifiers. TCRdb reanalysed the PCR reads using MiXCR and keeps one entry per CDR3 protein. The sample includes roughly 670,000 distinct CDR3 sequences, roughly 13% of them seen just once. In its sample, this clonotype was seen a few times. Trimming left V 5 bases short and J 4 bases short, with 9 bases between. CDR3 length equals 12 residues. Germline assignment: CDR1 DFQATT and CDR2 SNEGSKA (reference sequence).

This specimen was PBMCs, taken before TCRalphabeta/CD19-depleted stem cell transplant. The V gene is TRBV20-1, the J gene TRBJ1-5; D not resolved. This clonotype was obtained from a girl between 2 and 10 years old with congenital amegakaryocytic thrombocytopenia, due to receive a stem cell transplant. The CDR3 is CSARQPNQPQHF. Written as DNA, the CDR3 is TGCAGTGCTCGGCAGCCTAATCAGCCCCAGCATTTT.